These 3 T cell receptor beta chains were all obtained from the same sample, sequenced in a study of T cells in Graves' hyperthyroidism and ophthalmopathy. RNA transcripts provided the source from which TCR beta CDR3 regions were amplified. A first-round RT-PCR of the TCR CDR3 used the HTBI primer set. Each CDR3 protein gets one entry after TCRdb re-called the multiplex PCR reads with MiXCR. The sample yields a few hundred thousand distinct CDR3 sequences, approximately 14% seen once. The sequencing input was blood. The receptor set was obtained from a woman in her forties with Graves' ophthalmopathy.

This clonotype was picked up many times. In nucleotides, the CDR3 is TGCAGTGCCCCACCCATGCTAGCGGGATCCACAGATACGCAGTATTTT. Translation: CSAPPMLAGSTDTQYF. V is TRBV20-1 and J is TRBJ2-3; 9 bases match TRBD2. V lost 6 bases to trimming and J lost 2 bases; unmatched junction nucleotides: 12. Germline V gene data show CDR1 as DFQATT and CDR2 as SNEGSKA (reference sequence). The CDR3 has 16 residues.

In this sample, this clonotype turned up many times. CDR3: CASKTRPVNTGVAEAFF. The CDR3 DNA is TGTGCCAGCAAAACGAGGCCAGTGAATACAGGGGTTGCTGAAGCTTTCTTT. J is TRBJ1-1 and V is TRBV6-1; 7 bases align to TRBD1. The CDR3 is 17 residues long. CDR1 is MNHNS and CDR2 is SASEGT in the germline V gene. Trimming removed 7 bases from V and 6 bases from J; junction bases left unmatched: 20.

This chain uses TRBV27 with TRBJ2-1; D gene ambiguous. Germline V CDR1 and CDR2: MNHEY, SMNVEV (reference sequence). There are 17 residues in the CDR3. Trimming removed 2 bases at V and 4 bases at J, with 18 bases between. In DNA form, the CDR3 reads TGTGCCAGCAGTTTAAGTCCCGACGCGATCTCGTACAATGAGCAGTTCTTC. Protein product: CASSLSPDAISYNEQFF.